The sequence of this T cell receptor beta chain was determined in a study of blood T cell repertoires in COVID-19. Some clones are missing from TCRdb's copy, which holds only in-frame ones; the method was immunoSEQ multiplex PCR. In the table there are approximately 390,000 clones, around 90% of which are singletons. Germline lookup yields CDR1 KGHSH and CDR2 LQKENI. With V trimmed by 4 bases and J by 3 bases, 9 bases remained unmatched. This CDR3 comprises 17 residues. The rearrangement uses TRBV18 and TRBJ2-3; 11 bases agree with TRBD2. This TCR was sampled from a woman between 40 and 50 years old with acute COVID-19. Sequenced sample: PBMCs or T cells enriched from blood (not recorded which). The CDR3 DNA follows: TGTGCCAGCTCACAAGGACTAGCGGGCGGTTGGACAGATACGCAGTATTTT. It codes for CASSQGLAGGWTDTQYF.